This paragraph covers one TCR beta chain sequence. Its antigen is currently unknown. Trimming removed 1 base from V and 1 base from J, with 16 bases in between. Germline assignment: CDR1 PRHDT and CDR2 FYEKMQ (reference sequence). This CDR3 has 17 residues. Researchers amplified the TCR beta CDR3 regions from RNA transcripts. First-round RT-PCR with HTBI primers amplified the TCR CDR3 region. TCRdb re-called the multiplex PCR reads through MiXCR, storing one row per CDR3 protein. Here the sample spans 350,000 to 450,000 distinct CDR3 sequences, approximately 17% being singletons. Newly diagnosed hyperthyroidism, duration under 2 months, in patients aged 18 to 65. The data derive from a study of T cells in Graves' hyperthyroidism and ophthalmopathy. For the study at large: Peripheral blood draws took place at initial diagnosis, ahead of any treatment. Study-level findings and limits: Ophthalmopathy onset followed model prediction by a median about six months.

V is TRBV13 and J is TRBJ1-1; D is unclear. The material sequenced was blood. The receptor's source is a woman in her twenties or thirties with Graves' hyperthyroidism that later progressed to Graves' ophthalmopathy. CDR3 amino acids: CASSLVFRQSGNTEAFF. The CDR3 nucleotides read TGTGCCAGCAGCTTAGTTTTCAGGCAATCGGGGAACACTGAAGCTTTCTTT.